This record looks at one T cell receptor (beta chain) sequence and its context. What it binds is unknown. This record comes from a study of yellow fever vaccine responses in identical twins. Per germline, CDR1 WNHNN and CDR2 SYGVQD (reference sequence). Trimming stripped 3 bases from V and 4 bases from J, with 9 bases between. The CDR3 has 13 residues. MiXCR was run by TCRdb on the RT-PCR reads, yielding one entry per CDR3 protein. Seen here are around 2,700 distinct CDR3 sequences, roughly 80% observed once, and the top ten hold less than 3.5%. Whole-study results and caveats: Twins reportedly appeared to share part of their vaccine T cell response while keeping part individual.

The TCR sequence derives from a woman aged 18-35 years who received the yellow fever vaccine. The sample in question was T cells from blood (PBMCs), unsorted or a sorted subset (not recorded which), obtained before or after yellow fever vaccination (not recorded which). The chain links TRBV10-1 to TRBJ1-1, with a weak D call TRBD1 (5 bases). The CDR3 spells CASSERGGTEAFF. DNA for the CDR3: TGCGCCAGCAGTGAAAGGGGCGGCACTGAAGCTTTCTTT.